These T cell receptor beta chains were read from a single sample in a study of blood T cell repertoires in COVID-19. Clones were sequenced by immunoSEQ multiplex PCR, and TCRdb holds only the in-frame ones, with some missing. The table lists 60,000 or so clones, approximately 78% of them singletons. The source material was peripheral blood. These receptor sequences come from a human donor in a cohort sampled during active COVID-19. CDR3s include the opening cysteine and the closing phenylalanine or tryptophan. D genes are given only for firm matches. Size tells how often a clone was seen (once, few, many) or the class of an expanded clone, and some rows leave it out.

j_gene	v_gene	abundance	d_gene	CDR3aa	CDR3nt
TRBJ2-3	TRBV18	-	TRBD2	CASSPSGGAVSDTQYF	TGTGCCAGCTCCCCCAGCGGGGGGGCCGTCTCAGATACGCAGTATTTT
TRBJ1-1	TRBV19	-	-	CASGGEVRTAFF	TGTGCCAGTGGCGGGGAAGTTAGGACAGCTTTCTTT
TRBJ1-2	TRBV14	few	-	CASSQAAGWRRSDYGYTF	TGTGCCAGCAGCCAAGCGGCCGGGTGGAGACGGAGTGACTATGGCTACACCTTC
TRBJ1-6	TRBV2	few	-	CAGLTAPNNSPLHF	TGTGCCGGACTTACGGCCCCGAATAATTCACCCCTCCACTTT
TRBJ1-5	TRBV2	-	TRBD1	CASSIDRVQPQHF	TGTGCCAGCAGTATCGACAGGGTTCAGCCCCAGCATTTT
TRBJ2-7	TRBV2	few	-	CASSYRVYEQYF	TGTGCCAGCAGTTACAGGGTCTACGAGCAGTACTTC
TRBJ2-7	TRBV2	few	TRBD1	CASDMTGTEGDEQYF	TGTGCCAGCGATATGACCGGGACAGAAGGAGACGAGCAGTACTTC
TRBJ2-7	TRBV3-1/TRBV3-2	-	TRBD2	CASRAGGSSYEQYF	TGTGCCAGCAGAGCGGGGGGAAGCTCCTACGAGCAGTACTTC
TRBJ1-4	TRBV28	once	-	CATRVWADEKLFF	TGTGCCACCCGAGTGTGGGCAGATGAAAAACTGTTTTTT
TRBJ1-5	TRBV27	-	-	CASSLRGGTQPQHF	TGTGCCAGCAGTTTAAGGGGGGGCACTCAGCCCCAGCATTTT
TRBJ2-5	TRBV11-2	-	TRBD2	CASSPGGGLGETQYF	TGTGCCAGCAGCCCCGGGGGGGGTCTCGGAGAGACCCAGTACTTC
TRBJ1-3	TRBV10-3	-	TRBD1	CAISDPRTGDGHSGNTIYF	TGTGCCATCAGTGACCCCCGGACAGGGGACGGCCACTCTGGAAACACCATATATTTT
TRBJ1-2	TRBV2	-	-	CASSEDRNYGYTF	TGTGCCAGCAGTGAAGACAGGAACTATGGCTACACCTTC
TRBJ2-3	TRBV18	-	-	CASSPGGLGDTQYF	TGTGCCAGCTCACCAGGGGGCCTGGGAGATACGCAGTATTTT
TRBJ2-3	TRBV29-1	once	-	CSVGTVGDTQYF	TGCAGCGTGGGCACAGTTGGCGATACGCAGTATTTT
TRBJ2-1	TRBV7-2	-	TRBD2	CASSLGTSVLGDEQFF	TGTGCCAGCAGCTTAGGGACTAGCGTACTAGGCGATGAGCAGTTCTTC
TRBJ2-5	TRBV11-2	-	TRBD1	CATQTGFETQYF	TGTGCCACACAGACAGGGTTCGAGACCCAGTACTTC
TRBJ1-1	TRBV7-9	few	-	CASSLRQDTEAFF	TGTGCCAGCAGCCTGCGACAAGACACTGAAGCTTTCTTT
TRBJ2-7	TRBV4-1	-	-	CASSQDLTIVYEQYF	TGCGCCAGCAGCCAAGATCTGACAATAGTATACGAGCAGTACTTC
TRBJ1-2	TRBV30	-	-	CAWRDTGRGYGYTF	TGTGCCTGGAGGGATACGGGGCGGGGGTATGGCTACACCTTC
TRBJ2-1	TRBV6-2/TRBV6-3	once	TRBD1	CASSYTLGTGFKAYNEQFF	TGTGCCAGCAGTTACACCCTCGGGACAGGGTTCAAAGCCTACAATGAGCAGTTCTTC
TRBJ2-5	TRBV2	-	TRBD1	CASSPGTGLGEETQYF	TGTGCCAGCAGTCCCGGGACAGGGCTGGGAGAAGAGACCCAGTACTTC
TRBJ1-1	TRBV18	-	-	CASSPSTGYTEAFF	TGTGCCAGCTCACCAAGTACAGGTTACACTGAAGCTTTCTTT
TRBJ1-2	TRBV29-1	-	-	CSVEQGSNYGYTF	TGCAGCGTTGAACAGGGATCAAACTATGGCTACACCTTC
TRBJ1-6	TRBV7-9	many	TRBD1	CASSLETGTGSSYNSPLHF	TGTGCCAGCAGCTTAGAGACCGGGACAGGGAGCTCCTATAATTCACCCCTCCACTTT
TRBJ2-2	TRBV4-1	-	-	CASSQVIGDINTGELFF	TGCGCCAGCAGCCAAGTGATAGGGGATATTAACACCGGGGAGCTGTTTTTT
TRBJ2-1	TRBV6-2/TRBV6-3	few	-	CASSYQINLEQFF	TGTGCCAGCAGTTACCAAATTAACCTAGAGCAGTTCTTC
TRBJ2-1	TRBV5-5	-	-	CASSNGTPDEQFF	TGTGCCAGCAGCAACGGGACTCCCGATGAGCAGTTCTTC
TRBJ1-3	TRBV7-8	-	TRBD1	CASSVKGQVLGNTIYF	TGTGCCAGCAGCGTCAAGGGACAGGTGCTTGGAAACACCATATATTTT
TRBJ1-6	TRBV11-3	few	-	CASSHGASPLHF	TGTGCCAGCAGCCACGGTGCCTCACCCCTCCACTTT
TRBJ2-5	TRBV4-1	-	-	CASSQDTLTAGTQYF	TGCGCCAGCAGCCAAGATACACTCACCGCGGGGACCCAGTACTTC
TRBJ1-2	TRBV7-8	-	-	CASSPLHAGLRTF	TGTGCCAGCAGCCCATTACACGCGGGGTTGAGAACCTTC
TRBJ1-2	TRBV27	-	TRBD1	CASSQTGDYGYTF	TGTGCCAGCAGCCAGACAGGGGACTATGGCTACACCTTC
TRBJ2-5	TRBV18	-	-	CASSPQGGETQYF	TGTGCCAGCTCACCCCAAGGGGGAGAGACCCAGTACTTC
TRBJ2-3	TRBV9	-	TRBD2	CASSARSGGGTDTQYF	TGTGCCAGCAGCGCCAGGTCGGGAGGTGGCACAGATACGCAGTATTTT
TRBJ2-7	TRBV19	-	TRBD2	CASGTSAYEQYF	TGTGCCAGTGGGACTAGCGCCTACGAGCAGTACTTC
TRBJ2-5	TRBV5-1	-	-	CASSWTGSLDQYF	TGCGCCAGCAGCTGGACTGGATCTTTGGACCAGTACTTC
TRBJ2-1	TRBV2	-	-	CASSPSIDIVFQFF	TGTGCCAGCAGTCCGTCGATAGATATCGTCTTCCAGTTCTTC
TRBJ1-4	TRBV5-1	-	TRBD1	CASSSNRGGEKLFF	TGCGCCAGCAGCTCAAACAGGGGAGGAGAAAAACTGTTTTTT
TRBJ2-7	TRBV4-2	many	TRBD2	CASSQDHGLAGVEQYF	TGTGCCAGCAGCCAAGATCACGGACTAGCGGGGGTCGAGCAGTACTTC